This T cell receptor (beta chain) was documented in a study of T-cell memory formation after mild COVID-19. For the study at large: Clustering of TCRs was largely donor specific.

Via MiXCR, TCRdb re-called the 5' RACE reads, giving one row per CDR3 protein. The repertoire has fewer than 600,000 distinct CDR3 sequences, about 20% of them found once; the top ten carry around 8.4%. There are a few counts of this clonotype. The antigen is unknown. CDR1 is MNHEY, CDR2 SVGEGT, per germline. The CDR3 extends over 14 amino acids. V was shortened by 5 bases and J by 2 bases, with 11 bases between the two germline ends. General study findings and limits: Most CD4+ clones that shrank were in CM and EM, while CD8+ ones turned up in EMRA.

The sample was PBMCs or a T cell subset sorted from them (not recorded which). V and J are TRBV6-2 or TRBV6-3 and TRBJ2-3; D call uncertain. This sequence originates from an adult woman who had mild COVID-19 (a few samples of this study predate the infection). Cell type and time point are not known. The DNA of the CDR3 is TGTGCCAGCAGTGGGCTAACGCCCACAGATACGCAGTATTTT. Translation gives CASSGLTPTDTQYF.